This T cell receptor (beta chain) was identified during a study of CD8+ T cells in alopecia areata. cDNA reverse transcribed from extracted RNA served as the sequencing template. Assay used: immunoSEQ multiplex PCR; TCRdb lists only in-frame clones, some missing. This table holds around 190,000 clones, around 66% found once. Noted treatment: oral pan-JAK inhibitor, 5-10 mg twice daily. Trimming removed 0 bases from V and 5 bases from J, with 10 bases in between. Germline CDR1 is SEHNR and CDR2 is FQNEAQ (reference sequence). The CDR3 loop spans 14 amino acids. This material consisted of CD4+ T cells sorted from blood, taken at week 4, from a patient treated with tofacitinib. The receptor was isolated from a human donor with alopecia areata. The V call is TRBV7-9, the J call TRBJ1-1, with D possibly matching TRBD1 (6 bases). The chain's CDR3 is CASSLAGRGTEAFF. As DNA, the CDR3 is TGTGCCAGCAGCTTAGCAGGTAGGGGGACTGAAGCTTTCTTT.